The 32 T cell receptor beta chains given below trace back to one sample, sequenced in a study of beta chain features in type 1 diabetes. Of the isolated RNA, all was reverse transcribed, and so the sequenced material was expressed TCRB transcripts. Sequencing was performed with immunoSEQ multiplex PCR; in TCRdb, only in-frame clones are kept and a portion is missing. The profile shows some 410,000 clones, about an eighth of them singletons. The material sequenced was naive CD4+ T cells from blood. These receptors all stem from a woman between 18 and 29 years old in good health.

Only a few counts were recorded for this clone. This rearrangement joins TRBV29-1 to TRBJ2-6; D is undetermined. CDR3 length: 15 amino acids. The germline V and J ends were trimmed by 7 bases and 2 bases, with 15 bases remaining between them. CDR1 SQVTM and CDR2 ANQGSEA come from the germline V gene. The CDR3 DNA sequence: TGCAGCGCCCGTTTCGGAAACGCTGGGGCCAACGTCCTGACTTTC. This encodes CSARFGNAGANVLTF.

CDR3 in amino acids: CASSLERTTIYF. CDR3 bases: TGTGCCAGCAGCTTAGAGCGGACCACCATATATTTT. The rearrangement links TRBV13 to TRBJ1-3; D unclear. The V gene's germline CDR1 is PRHDT and CDR2 FYEKMQ (reference sequence). There are 12 residues in the CDR3. Trimming removed 1 base from V and 9 bases from J, with 7 bases in between.

This clone has more than one count but fewer than ten. V is TRBV7-2 and J is TRBJ2-3, with TRBD2 matching 7 bases. The CDR3 sequence is 14 residues long. The J segment lost 0 bases and the V segment lost 5 bases, leaving 2 bases of the junction unmatched. CDR1 and CDR2 from the germline V gene are SGHTA and FQGNSA. CDR3 region: CASSPTSSTDTQYF. As DNA, the CDR3 is TGTGCCAGCAGCCCGACTAGCAGCACAGATACGCAGTATTTT. Supplemented by reference TRBV7-2 and TRBJ2-3, the full variable domain reads GAGVSQSPSNKVTEKGKDVELRCDPISGHTALYWYRQSLGQGLEFLIYFQGNSAPDKSGLPSDRFSAERTGGSVSTLTIQRTQQEDSAVYLCASSPTSSTDTQYFGPGTRLTVL.

This clone was seen only a few times. This sample also contains other DNA sequences that code for the same CDR3. The V and J genes are TRBV9 and TRBJ1-1, with unresolved D. V shed 0 bases and J shed 2 bases, with 5 bases lying between them. This CDR3 spans 13 amino acids. The germline CDR1 and CDR2 sequences are SGDLS and YYNGEE. The CDR3 sequence: CASSVGPNTEAFF. CDR3 nucleotide sequence: TGTGCCAGCAGCGTAGGCCCCAACACTGAAGCTTTCTTT. Full variable domain (rest looked up from reference TRBV9 and TRBJ1-1): DSGVTQTPKHLITATGQRVTLRCSPRSGDLSVYWYQQSLDQGLQFLIQYYNGEERAKGNILERFSAQQFPDLHSELNLSSLELGDSALYFCASSVGPNTEAFFGQGTRLTVV.

This clone was seen only a few times. The J gene is TRBJ2-1, the V gene TRBV2; weak D call: TRBD2 (5 bases). Germline lookup yields CDR1 SNHLY and CDR2 FYNNEI. Deletions cut 5 bases from V and 6 bases from J, with 11 bases between. The CDR3 length is 13 residues. CDR3 in DNA: TGTGCCAGCAGTCATGAGGGCCTCAATGAGCAGTTCTTC. It encodes CASSHEGLNEQFF.

This clone was picked up a small number of times. The chain uses TRBV30 and TRBJ2-1; D might be TRBD1 (5 bases). V was trimmed by 0 bases and J by 2 bases, leaving 14 bases between them. This CDR3 spans 16 amino acids. Germline V gene sequence: CDR1 GTSNPN, CDR2 SVGIG (reference sequence). Here the CDR3 reads CAWSVKQDWAYNEQFF. The CDR3 DNA follows: TGTGCCTGGAGTGTAAAACAGGATTGGGCCTACAATGAGCAGTTCTTC. The variable domain in full, completed from reference TRBV30 and TRBJ2-1, reads SQTIHQWPATLVQPVGSPLSLECTVEGTSNPNLYWYRQAAGRGLQLLFYSVGIGQISSEVPQNLSASRPQDRQFILSSKKLLLSDSGFYLCAWSVKQDWAYNEQFFGPGTRLTVL.

The CDR3 reads CASSLPPTGGLTDTQYF. Here the CDR3 DNA reads TGTGCCAGCAGCCTTCCCCCTACGGGGGGGCTTACAGATACGCAGTATTTT. The gene calls are TRBV4-2 and TRBJ2-3; 8 nucleotides line up with TRBD2. This CDR3 is built from 17 residues. V gave up 4 bases and J gave up 3 bases; unmatched junction bases: 12. CDR1 is LGHNA, CDR2 YNFKEQ, per germline.

The CDR3 loop reads CASRPWEGYEQYF. In DNA, the CDR3 is TGTGCCAGCAGGCCGTGGGAGGGGTACGAGCAGTACTTC. The chain recombines TRBV27 with TRBJ2-7, with 7 nucleotides matching TRBD2. The V gene's germline CDR1 is MNHEY and CDR2 SMNVEV (reference sequence). This CDR3 spans 13 amino acids. With V trimmed by 6 bases and J by 4 bases, 6 bases remained unmatched.

The V and J genes are TRBV7-3 and TRBJ2-2; D gene ambiguous. Germline V CDR1 and CDR2: SGHTA, FQGTGA. V was trimmed by 5 bases and J by 5 bases, leaving 9 bases between them. This CDR3 is built from 13 residues. Here the CDR3 reads CASSHAATGELFF. Written as DNA, the CDR3 is TGTGCCAGCAGCCACGCCGCTACCGGGGAGCTGTTTTTT.

The rearrangement uses TRBV4-3 and TRBJ2-3; D gene unclear. Looked up from germline, CDR1 is LGHNA and CDR2 is YSLEER. V lost 3 bases and J lost 5, with 9 bases in between. The length of the CDR3 is 13 residues. The CDR3 bases are TGCGCCAGCAGCCATGGGTTTCAAGATACGCAGTATTTT. Its translation: CASSHGFQDTQYF.

The rearrangement links TRBV11-1 to TRBJ1-1; D unresolved. The germline gives CDR1 SGHAT, CDR2 FQDESV (reference sequence). Trimming stripped 0 bases from V and 3 bases from J, with 11 bases between. This CDR3 has 15 amino acids. The CDR3 protein is CASSLAHRTHTEAFF. The DNA for the CDR3 is TGTGCCAGCAGCTTAGCGCACCGGACTCACACTGAAGCTTTCTTT.

The chain links TRBV6-4 to TRBJ2-3, with 10 bases lining up with TRBD2. Losses at the gene ends were 4 bases for V and 1 base for J; bases not matched to a gene: 8. Germline V gene sequence: CDR1 MRHNA, CDR2 SNTAGT. The CDR3 has 17 residues. In nucleotides, the CDR3 is TGTGCCAGCAGTGCGGGAAGGACTAGCGGAGGCACAGATACGCAGTATTTT. This sequence encodes CASSAGRTSGGTDTQYF.

The table lists this clone with a few counts. This sample includes further DNA sequences coding for the same CDR3. This chain links TRBV5-1 with TRBJ2-1; D is undetermined. Trimming cost V 0 bases and J 0 bases, with 7 bases left between them. CDR3 length: 15 amino acids. Germline lookup yields CDR1 SGHRS and CDR2 YFSETQ. The CDR3 nucleotides are TGCGCCAGCAGCTTGGAAAGGAGCTCCTACAATGAGCAGTTCTTC. Encoded protein: CASSLERSSYNEQFF.

V usage is TRBV5-4 and J usage is TRBJ2-7; possible D gene TRBD2, 5 bases. This CDR3 spans 14 amino acids. The V gene's germline CDR1 is SGHNT and CDR2 YYREEE (reference sequence). V lost 0 bases to trimming and J lost 3 bases, with 10 bases between them. CDR3: CASSLEIGSYEQYV. The CDR3 region has the DNA TGTGCCAGCAGCTTGGAGATAGGGAGCTACGAGCAGTACGTC.

This clone appeared a few times. Other DNA sequences in this sample translate to the same CDR3. V usage is TRBV29-1 and J usage is TRBJ1-2; no clear D. CDR1 and CDR2 from the germline V gene are SQVTM and ANQGSEA. With 4 bases removed from V and 2 bases from J, the gap between germline ends came to 8 bases. CDR3 length equals 12 residues. The CDR3 region is CSVVSSNYGYTF. DNA for the CDR3: TGCAGCGTTGTCAGTTCAAACTATGGCTACACCTTC.

CDR3 DNA sequence: TGTGCCAGCAGCCCGCGGGCGGGTTCGGTTTACGAGCAGTACGTC. It codes for CASSPRAGSVYEQYV. The genes are TRBV7-9 and TRBJ2-7, with a weak D call TRBD2 (5 bases). CDR1 is SEHNR and CDR2 is FQNEAQ in the germline V gene (reference sequence). V was cut by 5 bases and J by 4 bases, with 18 bases left in between. The CDR3 totals 15 residues.

This clone has a handful of counts. The rearrangement links TRBV6-6 to TRBJ2-2; TRBD2 matches 14 bases. The CDR3 loop spans 13 amino acids. J was trimmed by 9 bases and V by 10 bases; bases with no gene match: 4. The germline CDR1 and CDR2 sequences are MNHNY and SVGAGI (reference sequence). The CDR3 protein is CAIRTSGGRELFF. The DNA for the CDR3 is TGTGCCATAAGGACTAGCGGGGGGAGGGAGCTGTTTTTT.

This chain joins TRBV7-2 and TRBJ2-7, with no clear D. Trimming cost V 4 bases and J 1 base, with 17 bases left between them. CDR1 is SGHTA and CDR2 is FQGNSA in the germline V gene. This CDR3 has 16 residues. CDR3 nucleotides: TGTGCCAGCAGCTCGCCCCACTTGAGTCATTCCTACGAGCAGTACGTC. Protein sequence: CASSSPHLSHSYEQYV.

A few counts support this clone. The J gene is TRBJ2-3, the V gene TRBV7-2; D ambiguous. This CDR3 contains 12 residues. The germline V gene has CDR1 SGHTA and CDR2 FQGNSA. V gave up 5 bases and J gave up 4 bases, with 7 bases separating them. CDR3 sequence (DNA): TGTGCCAGCAGCATGATTTCAGATACGCAGTATTTT. Amino acids: CASSMISDTQYF.

Many counts were recorded for this clone. The chain employs TRBV13 and TRBJ2-4; D is uncertain. The CDR3 totals 16 residues. V was trimmed by 2 bases and J by 2 bases, leaving 13 bases between them. Per the germline V gene, CDR1 is PRHDT and CDR2 is FYEKMQ (reference sequence). CDR3 sequence reads: CASSLIVARTKNIQYF. The CDR3 nucleotides read TGTGCCAGCAGCTTAATTGTGGCTAGGACCAAAAACATTCAGTACTTC.

The genes are TRBV5-1 and TRBJ2-5, with D unclear. Trimming left V 4 bases short and J 4 bases short, with 8 bases between. This CDR3 spans 12 amino acids. CDR1 is SGHRS, CDR2 YFSETQ, per germline. CDR3 amino acids: CASSVTRETQYF. The DNA for the CDR3 is TGCGCCAGCAGCGTCACCAGAGAGACCCAGTACTTC.

There are a few counts of this clone. V gene TRBV7-9 combines with J gene TRBJ2-1; possible D gene TRBD2, 5 bases. Deletions cut 2 bases from V and 5 bases from J, with 13 bases between. The germline gives CDR1 SEHNR, CDR2 FQNEAQ (reference sequence). The CDR3 loop spans 15 amino acids. CDR3 DNA sequence: TGTGCCAGCAGCTTAAGGGAGAGCTACGACAATGAGCAGTTCTTC. This translates into CASSLRESYDNEQFF.

This clone was observed once. J is TRBJ2-1 and V is TRBV9; 7 bases agree with TRBD2. Trimming took 4 bases from V and 0 from J; bases not matched to a gene: 10. CDR3 size: 17 residues. Looked up from germline, CDR1 is SGDLS and CDR2 is YYNGEE. Here the CDR3 reads CASSPYRGRGSYNEQFF. The CDR3 region has the DNA TGTGCCAGCAGCCCCTACCGCGGGAGAGGCTCCTACAATGAGCAGTTCTTC.

This sequence joins TRBV15 and TRBJ2-5; D unresolved. V lost 3 bases and J 5 bases, leaving 10 bases between the germline ends. This CDR3 comprises 13 residues. Per the germline V gene, CDR1 is LNHNV and CDR2 is YYDKDF (reference sequence). The CDR3 nucleotides are TGTGCCACCAGCAGGGGAACGCGCGAGACCCAGTACTTC. It is translated as CATSRGTRETQYF.

The chain carries TRBV5-4 and TRBJ2-7, with a weak D call TRBD2 (7 bases). The CDR3 extends over 14 amino acids. The V end was cut by 0 bases, the J end by 5 bases, with 12 bases between. CDR1 and CDR2 (germline): SGHNT, YYREEE (reference sequence). Here the CDR3 DNA reads TGTGCCAGCAGCTTGGACCCGGGGGGCCACGAGCAGTACGTC. Translated: CASSLDPGGHEQYV.

This clone was detected a few times. The CDR3, as DNA: TGTGCCAGCAGTGCTTCGGGTTTCCTCCACTTT. Its translation is CASSASGFLHF. The V and J genes are TRBV6-4 and TRBJ1-6; D unclear. Trimming removed 4 bases from V and 15 bases from J, with 10 bases in between. Germline-derived CDR1 and CDR2 are MRHNA and SNTAGT. This CDR3 contains 11 residues.

In DNA, the CDR3 is TGTGCCAGCAGTTGGACAGCTCTAGCCAAAAACATTCAGTACTTC. It yields the protein CASSWTALAKNIQYF. The chain joins TRBV6-6 to TRBJ2-4; the D gene is possibly TRBD1 (6 bases). The ends were cut back, 4 bases at V and 0 bases at J, with 10 bases in the middle. CDR3 size: 15 residues. CDR1 and CDR2 from the germline V gene are MNHNY and SVGAGI (reference sequence).

The chain's CDR3 is CASSLMSGGGANVLTF. DNA of the CDR3: TGTGCCAGCAGTTTAATGTCAGGCGGGGGGGCCAACGTCCTGACTTTC. The rearrangement uses TRBV28 and TRBJ2-6, with D maybe TRBD2 (5 bases). Germline V lookup: CDR1 MDHEN, CDR2 SYDVKM. The CDR3 sequence is 16 residues long. Deletions cut 2 bases from V and 4 bases from J, with 12 bases between.

The chain joins TRBV4-1 to TRBJ1-2, with D unresolved. This CDR3 is 15 amino acids long. Trimming pared 2 bases from V and 3 bases from J, leaving 13 bases between. Germline values: CDR1 MGHRA, CDR2 YSYEKL. The CDR3 sequence is CASSQFVPEDYGYTF. The CDR3 bases are TGCGCCAGCAGCCAATTCGTCCCGGAAGACTATGGCTACACCTTC.

The sample holds a few counts of this clone. The V and J genes are TRBV5-4 and TRBJ2-3; 7 bases match TRBD2. V was pared by 0 bases and J by 4 bases, with 5 bases of the junction left unmatched. This CDR3 is built from 15 residues. Germline V lookup: CDR1 SGHNT, CDR2 YYREEE (reference sequence). This CDR3 is CASSLDAGESDTQYF. In DNA form, the CDR3 reads TGTGCCAGCAGCTTGGATGCGGGGGAATCAGATACGCAGTATTTT. The full variable domain, in which reference TRBV5-4 and TRBJ2-3 provide the parts outside the CDR3, is ETGVTQSPTHLIKTRGQQVTLRCSSQSGHNTVSWYQQALGQGPQFIFQYYREEENGRGNFPPRFSGLQFPNYSSELNVNALELDDSALYLCASSLDAGESDTQYFGPGTRLTVL.

The gene calls are TRBV7-8 and TRBJ1-5, with TRBD1 identical over 9 bases. CDR1 and CDR2 from the germline V gene are SGHVS and FQNEAQ. Losses at the gene ends were 5 bases for V and 2 bases for J; bases not matched to a gene: 1. CDR3 length: 14 residues. In DNA form, the CDR3 reads TGTGCCAGCAGCCGGACAGGGGGCAATCAGCCCCAGCATTTT. Its protein product is CASSRTGGNQPQHF.

This clone was counted between two and nine times. V is TRBV18 and J is TRBJ2-5; D may be TRBD1 (5 bases). CDR1 and CDR2 from the germline V gene are KGHSH and LQKENI. The V end was cut by 2 bases, the J end by 5 bases, with 9 bases between. The CDR3 totals 13 residues. The CDR3 protein is CASSPLHRETQYF. CDR3 DNA: TGTGCCAGCTCACCATTACACAGGGAGACCCAGTACTTC.